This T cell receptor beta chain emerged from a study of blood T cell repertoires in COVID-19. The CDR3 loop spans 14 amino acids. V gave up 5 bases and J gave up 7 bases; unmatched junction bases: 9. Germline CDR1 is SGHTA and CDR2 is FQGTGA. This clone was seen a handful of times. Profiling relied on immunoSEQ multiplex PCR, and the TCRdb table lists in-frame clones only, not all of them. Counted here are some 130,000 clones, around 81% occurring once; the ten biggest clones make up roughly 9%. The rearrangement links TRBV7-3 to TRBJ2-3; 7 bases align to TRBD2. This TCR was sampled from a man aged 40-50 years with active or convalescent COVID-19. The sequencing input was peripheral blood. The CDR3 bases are TGTGCCAGCAGCCCCGGACTAGATTCGCATACGCAGTATTTT. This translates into CASSPGLDSHTQYF.